The rows below give T cell receptor beta chains drawn from one sample of a study of blood T cell repertoires in COVID-19. Measured with immunoSEQ multiplex PCR; TCRdb has only the in-frame clones, and not every one. The sample includes 360,000 or so clones, about four fifths of them seen just once. Sequenced: PBMCs or T cells enriched from blood (not recorded which). The receptors here all came from a woman between 45 and 65 years old who had recovered from COVID-19. Both conserved end residues are part of each CDR3. Fields, in order: V gene, J gene, D gene, clone size, CDR3 DNA, CDR3 protein. The D gene is left open where the match is weak. A clone size is listed for some rows: how often the clone was seen (once, few, many), or a class if it is expanded.

v_call: TRBV11-3
j_call: TRBJ2-1
d_call: NA
clone_size: NA
cdr3_nt: TGTGCCAGCAGCACAGGACATGAGCAGTTCTTC
cdr3_aa: CASSTGHEQFF

v_call: TRBV30
j_call: TRBJ1-6
d_call: NA
clone_size: NA
cdr3_nt: TGTGCCTGGGGGGGGACTACTGATAATTCACCCCTCCACTTT
cdr3_aa: CAWGGTTDNSPLHF

v_call: TRBV19
j_call: TRBJ2-7
d_call: NA
clone_size: NA
cdr3_nt: TGTGCCAGTAGTATAGGTCCCAGTGCCTACGAGCAGTACTTC
cdr3_aa: CASSIGPSAYEQYF

v_call: TRBV30
j_call: TRBJ1-2
d_call: TRBD1
clone_size: NA
cdr3_nt: TGTGCCTGGAGCGCAGGCGACAGGGTAGATGGCTACACCTTC
cdr3_aa: CAWSAGDRVDGYTF

v_call: TRBV4-1
j_call: TRBJ1-5
d_call: TRBD1
clone_size: NA
cdr3_nt: TGCGCCAGCAGCCAGGGACAGGGGGGCTATAGCAATCAGCCCCAGCATTTT
cdr3_aa: CASSQGQGGYSNQPQHF

v_call: TRBV4-2
j_call: TRBJ2-7
d_call: NA
clone_size: NA
cdr3_nt: TGTGCCAGCAGCCAAGACAGTGCATCCTACGAGCAGTACTTC
cdr3_aa: CASSQDSASYEQYF

v_call: TRBV4-2
j_call: TRBJ1-4
d_call: NA
clone_size: once
cdr3_nt: TGTGCCAGCAGCCAAGATCTCGGTGAAAAACTGTTTTTT
cdr3_aa: CASSQDLGEKLFF

v_call: TRBV2
j_call: TRBJ1-6
d_call: TRBD1
clone_size: NA
cdr3_nt: TGTGCCAGCAGTGCCGACAGGGGGATTAATTCACCCCTCCACTTT
cdr3_aa: CASSADRGINSPLHF

v_call: TRBV18
j_call: TRBJ1-3
d_call: NA
clone_size: NA
cdr3_nt: TGTGCCAGCTCACCACCCTATAGAGACAGGTCGAACACCATATATTTT
cdr3_aa: CASSPPYRDRSNTIYF

v_call: TRBV5-4
j_call: TRBJ1-2
d_call: NA
clone_size: NA
cdr3_nt: TGTGCCAGCAGCTTGGAGGGGAGGGACTATGGCTACACCTTC
cdr3_aa: CASSLEGRDYGYTF

v_call: TRBV7-7
j_call: TRBJ1-5
d_call: NA
clone_size: NA
cdr3_nt: TGTGCCAGCAGCTTAAGAGGGAACACGAGCAATCAGCCCCAGCATTTT
cdr3_aa: CASSLRGNTSNQPQHF

v_call: TRBV30
j_call: TRBJ1-3
d_call: TRBD1
clone_size: NA
cdr3_nt: TGTGCCTGGAGGACAGGGCAATCTGGAAACACCATATATTTT
cdr3_aa: CAWRTGQSGNTIYF

v_call: TRBV30
j_call: TRBJ1-3
d_call: NA
clone_size: few
cdr3_nt: TGTGCCTGGGGCAAGGGGGGGAAAAGCTCTGGAAACACCATATATTTT
cdr3_aa: CAWGKGGKSSGNTIYF

v_call: TRBV4-1
j_call: TRBJ2-1
d_call: TRBD2
clone_size: NA
cdr3_nt: TGCGCCAGCAGCCAAGACCCGCCGCCGACTAGCGGGGGGTACAATGAGCAGTTCTTC
cdr3_aa: CASSQDPPPTSGGYNEQFF

v_call: TRBV18
j_call: TRBJ2-7
d_call: NA
clone_size: once
cdr3_nt: TGTGCCAGCTCACCACCTAACGGGAGAGGTGTCTACGAGCAGTACTTC
cdr3_aa: CASSPPNGRGVYEQYF

v_call: TRBV18
j_call: TRBJ1-1
d_call: TRBD1
clone_size: NA
cdr3_nt: TGTGCCAGCTCACCACCCGTGGACAGGGCGGTAGCTTTCTTT
cdr3_aa: CASSPPVDRAVAFF

v_call: TRBV18
j_call: TRBJ1-1
d_call: NA
clone_size: NA
cdr3_nt: TGTGCCAGCTCACCGGGAGAAGGGCACACCACTGAAGCTTTCTTT
cdr3_aa: CASSPGEGHTTEAFF

v_call: TRBV5-1
j_call: TRBJ2-2
d_call: NA
clone_size: NA
cdr3_nt: TGCGCCAGCAGCTTGGGGCCAGGGGCGGCCGGGGAGCTGTTTTTT
cdr3_aa: CASSLGPGAAGELFF

v_call: TRBV10-3
j_call: TRBJ1-1
d_call: NA
clone_size: NA
cdr3_nt: TGTGCCATCAGCCCAGCCGGAGGGACTGAAGCTTTCTTT
cdr3_aa: CAISPAGGTEAFF

v_call: TRBV7-2
j_call: TRBJ2-7
d_call: NA
clone_size: NA
cdr3_nt: TGTGCCAGCAGCTTAGGTGCCGGGGCCTACGAGCAGTACTTC
cdr3_aa: CASSLGAGAYEQYF

v_call: TRBV6-5
j_call: TRBJ1-2
d_call: TRBD1
clone_size: NA
cdr3_nt: TGTGCCAGCAGTTACGGCCCGGACAGGGGAGGTGGCTACACCTTC
cdr3_aa: CASSYGPDRGGGYTF

v_call: TRBV30
j_call: TRBJ1-1
d_call: NA
clone_size: NA
cdr3_nt: TGTGCCTGGACCGTCCGGCAGGGAGGCACTGAAGCTTTCTTT
cdr3_aa: CAWTVRQGGTEAFF

v_call: TRBV2
j_call: TRBJ1-2
d_call: NA
clone_size: many
cdr3_nt: TGTGCCAGCAGTGATCCCCCACACCTAAAGGAGGAGAAAGGCTACACCTTC
cdr3_aa: CASSDPPHLKEEKGYTF

v_call: TRBV13
j_call: TRBJ1-1
d_call: NA
clone_size: NA
cdr3_nt: TGTGCCAGCAGCCTCGGGGTGGCTGAAGCTTTCTTT
cdr3_aa: CASSLGVAEAFF

v_call: TRBV7-9
j_call: TRBJ1-2
d_call: TRBD1
clone_size: NA
cdr3_nt: TGTGCCAGCAGCCCCTATTTGACAGGGGGGTCGAGCTATGGCTACACCTTC
cdr3_aa: CASSPYLTGGSSYGYTF

v_call: TRBV3-1/TRBV3-2
j_call: TRBJ2-2
d_call: NA
clone_size: NA
cdr3_nt: TGTGCCAGCAGCCAGGCCGCGGGGTGGGGAGGATTTGCCGGGGAGCTGTTTTTT
cdr3_aa: CASSQAAGWGGFAGELFF

v_call: TRBV5-1
j_call: TRBJ2-2
d_call: NA
clone_size: NA
cdr3_nt: TGCGCCAGCAGCTTCGGCAGGGCTGGGGAGCTGTTTTTT
cdr3_aa: CASSFGRAGELFF

v_call: TRBV29-1
j_call: TRBJ1-2
d_call: NA
clone_size: NA
cdr3_nt: TGCAGCGCCCGGGAGGATGGCTACACCTTC
cdr3_aa: CSAREDGYTF

v_call: TRBV12-3/TRBV12-4
j_call: TRBJ1-4
d_call: NA
clone_size: NA
cdr3_nt: TGTGCCAGCAGTTGGGGGGGGGAAAAACTGTTTTTT
cdr3_aa: CASSWGGEKLFF

v_call: TRBV7-9
j_call: TRBJ2-7
d_call: TRBD1
clone_size: NA
cdr3_nt: TGTGCCAGCAGCTCCCCTGACAGGGTCAGTTACGAGCAGTACTTC
cdr3_aa: CASSSPDRVSYEQYF

v_call: TRBV5-1
j_call: TRBJ2-7
d_call: NA
clone_size: NA
cdr3_nt: TGCGCCAGCAGCGGGGGACTGGCATCGACCTACGAGCAGTACTTC
cdr3_aa: CASSGGLASTYEQYF

v_call: TRBV30
j_call: TRBJ1-2
d_call: NA
clone_size: NA
cdr3_nt: TGTGCCTGGAGTTCCTCGGGGGGGTTTTGCACCTTC
cdr3_aa: CAWSSSGGFCTF

v_call: TRBV5-1
j_call: TRBJ1-1
d_call: NA
clone_size: NA
cdr3_nt: TGCGCCAGCAGCTTGGCTACCTTCATGAACACTGAAGCTTTCTTT
cdr3_aa: CASSLATFMNTEAFF

v_call: TRBV19
j_call: TRBJ1-4
d_call: NA
clone_size: NA
cdr3_nt: TGTGCCACCGGCAGGGGAAAGGAAAAACTGTTTTTT
cdr3_aa: CATGRGKEKLFF

v_call: TRBV11-2
j_call: TRBJ1-3
d_call: NA
clone_size: NA
cdr3_nt: TGTGCCAGCAGACCGAGCGGGGGCCCAGGAAACACCATATATTTT
cdr3_aa: CASRPSGGPGNTIYF

v_call: TRBV9
j_call: TRBJ1-2
d_call: NA
clone_size: NA
cdr3_nt: TGTGCCAGCAGCGTAGCTACGGGGAGGGACTCTGGCTACACCTTC
cdr3_aa: CASSVATGRDSGYTF

v_call: TRBV12-3/TRBV12-4
j_call: TRBJ2-5
d_call: NA
clone_size: many
cdr3_nt: TGTGCCAGCAGTTTATATCTCGGGGAGACCCAGTACTTC
cdr3_aa: CASSLYLGETQYF

v_call: TRBV19
j_call: TRBJ1-5
d_call: NA
clone_size: NA
cdr3_nt: TGTGCCAGTAGTCATCGGGAAACCAGCAATCAGCCCCAGCATTTT
cdr3_aa: CASSHRETSNQPQHF

v_call: TRBV7-8
j_call: TRBJ2-1
d_call: TRBD2
clone_size: NA
cdr3_nt: TGTGCCAGCGGGCCGGGACTAGTTGACGGTGAGCAGTTCTTC
cdr3_aa: CASGPGLVDGEQFF

v_call: TRBV6-2/TRBV6-3
j_call: TRBJ1-2
d_call: NA
clone_size: NA
cdr3_nt: TGTGCCAGCAGTTCTCTCACTGCGGGGGGGACGTATGGCTACACCTTC
cdr3_aa: CASSSLTAGGTYGYTF

v_call: TRBV29-1
j_call: TRBJ1-6
d_call: NA
clone_size: NA
cdr3_nt: TGCAGCGCCGGGCAGGGGTTTAATTCACCCCTCCACTTT
cdr3_aa: CSAGQGFNSPLHF

v_call: TRBV6-5
j_call: TRBJ1-5
d_call: NA
clone_size: NA
cdr3_nt: TGTGCCAGCGCCCTCAGTGTGGGGGGAAATCAGCCCCAGCATTTT
cdr3_aa: CASALSVGGNQPQHF

v_call: TRBV11-3
j_call: TRBJ1-2
d_call: NA
clone_size: NA
cdr3_nt: TGTGCCAGCAGCTTAGGGGGGAGGGCTGGCTACACCTTC
cdr3_aa: CASSLGGRAGYTF

v_call: TRBV5-1
j_call: TRBJ1-5
d_call: TRBD1
clone_size: NA
cdr3_nt: TGCGCCAGCAGCTTGGGGACAGGGGCTCCTCAGCCCCAGCATTTT
cdr3_aa: CASSLGTGAPQPQHF

v_call: TRBV19
j_call: TRBJ2-3
d_call: TRBD2
clone_size: NA
cdr3_nt: TGTGCCAGTACCACGACTTACGGGGGGGTACTCACAGATACGCAGTATTTT
cdr3_aa: CASTTTYGGVLTDTQYF

v_call: TRBV29-1
j_call: TRBJ2-7
d_call: NA
clone_size: NA
cdr3_nt: TGCAGCGTTGGCGCAGGGGTGGACGAGCAGTACTTC
cdr3_aa: CSVGAGVDEQYF

v_call: TRBV11-1
j_call: TRBJ1-2
d_call: TRBD1
clone_size: NA
cdr3_nt: TGTGCCAGCAGCCCCTCGCAGGGGGTGGGCTATGGCTACACCTTC
cdr3_aa: CASSPSQGVGYGYTF

v_call: TRBV3-1/TRBV3-2
j_call: TRBJ2-1
d_call: NA
clone_size: NA
cdr3_nt: TGTGCCAGCAGCCAAAGGACAGCCAATGAGCAGTTCTTC
cdr3_aa: CASSQRTANEQFF

v_call: TRBV7-2
j_call: TRBJ2-7
d_call: NA
clone_size: once
cdr3_nt: TGTGCCAGCAGCTTAAGTAATGGCCCCTACGAGCAGTACTTC
cdr3_aa: CASSLSNGPYEQYF

v_call: TRBV5-6
j_call: TRBJ1-1
d_call: TRBD1
clone_size: NA
cdr3_nt: TGTGCCAGCAAAGCCCGGGACAGGGGGCTCGGAGCCCTCTTT
cdr3_aa: CASKARDRGLGALF

v_call: TRBV30
j_call: TRBJ1-6
d_call: NA
clone_size: few
cdr3_nt: TGTGCCTGGAACCCACGGGGGTTCTCACCCCTCCACTTT
cdr3_aa: CAWNPRGFSPLHF

v_call: TRBV5-1
j_call: TRBJ2-1
d_call: NA
clone_size: NA
cdr3_nt: TGCGCCAGCAGCTTTACAGGGTTCGACAATGAGCAGTTCTTC
cdr3_aa: CASSFTGFDNEQFF

v_call: TRBV6-5
j_call: TRBJ1-1
d_call: NA
clone_size: NA
cdr3_nt: TGTGCCAGCAGTTATCAGGGCTTCTCTGAAGCTTTCTTT
cdr3_aa: CASSYQGFSEAFF

v_call: TRBV11-3
j_call: TRBJ2-3
d_call: NA
clone_size: NA
cdr3_nt: TGTGCCAGCAGCTTAGATGCGGATACGCAGTATTTT
cdr3_aa: CASSLDADTQYF